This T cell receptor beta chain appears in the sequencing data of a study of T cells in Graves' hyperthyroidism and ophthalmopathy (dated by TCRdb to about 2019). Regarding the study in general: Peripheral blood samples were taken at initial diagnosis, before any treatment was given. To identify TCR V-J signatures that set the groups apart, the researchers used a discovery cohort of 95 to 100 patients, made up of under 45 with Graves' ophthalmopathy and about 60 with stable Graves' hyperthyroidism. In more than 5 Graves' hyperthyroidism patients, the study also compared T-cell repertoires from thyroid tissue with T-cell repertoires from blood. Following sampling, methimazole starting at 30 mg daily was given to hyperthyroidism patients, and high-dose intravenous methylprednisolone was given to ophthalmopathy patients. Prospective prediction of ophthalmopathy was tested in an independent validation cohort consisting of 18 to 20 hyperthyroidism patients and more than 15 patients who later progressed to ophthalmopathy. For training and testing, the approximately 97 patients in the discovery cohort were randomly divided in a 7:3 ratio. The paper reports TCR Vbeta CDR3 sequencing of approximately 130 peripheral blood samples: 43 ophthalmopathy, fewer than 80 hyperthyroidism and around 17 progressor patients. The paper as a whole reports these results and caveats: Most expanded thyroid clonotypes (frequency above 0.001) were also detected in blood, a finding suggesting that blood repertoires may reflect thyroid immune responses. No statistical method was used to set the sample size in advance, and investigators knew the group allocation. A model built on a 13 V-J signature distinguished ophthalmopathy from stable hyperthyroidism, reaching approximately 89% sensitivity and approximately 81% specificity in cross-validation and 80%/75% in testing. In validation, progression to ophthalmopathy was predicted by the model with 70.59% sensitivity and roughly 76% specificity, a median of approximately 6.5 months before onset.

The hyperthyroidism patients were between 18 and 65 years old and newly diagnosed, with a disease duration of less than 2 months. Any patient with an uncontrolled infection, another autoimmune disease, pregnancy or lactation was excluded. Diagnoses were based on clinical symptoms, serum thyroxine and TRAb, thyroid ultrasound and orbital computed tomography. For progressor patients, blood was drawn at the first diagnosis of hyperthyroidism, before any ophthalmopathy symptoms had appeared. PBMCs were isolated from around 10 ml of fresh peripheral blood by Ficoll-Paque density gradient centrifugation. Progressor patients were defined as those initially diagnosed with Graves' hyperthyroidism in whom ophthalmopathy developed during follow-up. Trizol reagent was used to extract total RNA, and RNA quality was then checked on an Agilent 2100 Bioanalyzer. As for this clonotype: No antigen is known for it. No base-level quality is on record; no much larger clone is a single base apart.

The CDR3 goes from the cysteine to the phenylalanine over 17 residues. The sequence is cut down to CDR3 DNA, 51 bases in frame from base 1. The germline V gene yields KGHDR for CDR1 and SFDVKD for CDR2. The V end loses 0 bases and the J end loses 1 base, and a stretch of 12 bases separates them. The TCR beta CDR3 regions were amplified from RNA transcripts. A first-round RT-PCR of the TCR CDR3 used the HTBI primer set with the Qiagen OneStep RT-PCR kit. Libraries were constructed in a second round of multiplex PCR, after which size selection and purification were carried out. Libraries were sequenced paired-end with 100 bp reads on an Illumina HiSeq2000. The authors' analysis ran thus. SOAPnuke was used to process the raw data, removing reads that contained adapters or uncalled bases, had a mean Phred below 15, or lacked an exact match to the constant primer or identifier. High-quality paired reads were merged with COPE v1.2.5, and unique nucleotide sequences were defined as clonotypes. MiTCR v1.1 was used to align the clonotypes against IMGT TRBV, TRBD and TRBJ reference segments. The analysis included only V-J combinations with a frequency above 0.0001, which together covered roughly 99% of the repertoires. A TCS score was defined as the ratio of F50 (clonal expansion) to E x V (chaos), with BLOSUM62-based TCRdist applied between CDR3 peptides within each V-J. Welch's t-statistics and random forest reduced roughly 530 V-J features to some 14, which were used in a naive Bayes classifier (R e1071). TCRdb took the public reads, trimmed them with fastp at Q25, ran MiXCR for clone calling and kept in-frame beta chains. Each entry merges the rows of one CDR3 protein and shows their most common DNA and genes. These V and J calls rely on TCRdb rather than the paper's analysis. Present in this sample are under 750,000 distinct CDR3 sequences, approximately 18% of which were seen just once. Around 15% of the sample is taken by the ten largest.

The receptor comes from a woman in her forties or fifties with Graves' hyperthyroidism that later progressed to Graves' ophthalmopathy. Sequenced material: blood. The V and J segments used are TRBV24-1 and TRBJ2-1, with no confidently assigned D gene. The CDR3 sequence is CATSDLKGSFSYNEQFF. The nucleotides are TGTGCCACCAGTGATTTGAAGGGCAGTTTTTCCTACAATGAGCAGTTCTTC.